The rows below give T cell receptor beta chains drawn from one sample of a study of T cell responses to AZD1222 COVID-19 vaccine. The table came from immunoSEQ multiplex PCR; TCRdb's copy has only in-frame clones and leaves some out. The sample lists around 150,000 clones; roughly 90% were seen once. This specimen consisted of peripheral blood, obtained 28 days after the second AZD1222 dose. All receptors derive from an adult who received the AZD1222 COVID-19 vaccine. The CDR3 runs from the conserved cysteine through the conserved F or W. Each record gives: clone size, V gene, D gene, J gene, CDR3 protein, CDR3 DNA. D genes are given only for firm matches. Clone size is given for some rows only: seen once, a few or many times, or a class if the clone is expanded.

-,TRBV15,-,TRBJ2-2,CATSRDRTTGELFF,TGTGCCACCAGCAGAGACCGGACGACCGGGGAGCTGTTTTTT
-,TRBV19,-,TRBJ1-1,CASRFQGFTEAFF,TGTGCCAGTAGATTCCAGGGATTCACTGAAGCTTTCTTT
-,TRBV5-5,-,TRBJ1-5,CASSLSGSHSNQPQHF,TGTGCCAGCAGCTTGTCGGGCAGCCATAGCAATCAGCCCCAGCATTTT
-,TRBV7-2,-,TRBJ2-3,CASRQGREGGTDTQYF,TGTGCCAGCAGGCAGGGGAGGGAGGGCGGCACAGATACGCAGTATTTT
-,TRBV4-2,-,TRBJ2-1,CASSQEGADRPYNEQFF,TGTGCCAGCAGCCAAGAGGGAGCCGACCGCCCCTACAATGAGCAGTTCTTC
-,TRBV25-1,-,TRBJ1-1,CASSRGGYAETFF,TGTGCCAGCAGTCGCGGGGGCTACGCTGAAACTTTCTTT
once,TRBV6-5,TRBD1,TRBJ1-1,CATHWVRGRNTEAFF,TGTGCCACACACTGGGTTAGGGGGCGGAACACTGAAGCTTTCTTT
-,TRBV5-1,-,TRBJ1-6,CASSLDNRPSPLHF,TGCGCCAGCAGCTTGGACAACAGACCTTCACCCCTCCACTTT
-,TRBV12-5,-,TRBJ2-5,CASGSDRAETQYF,TGTGCTAGTGGTTCGGATAGAGCGGAGACCCAGTACTTC
-,TRBV20-1,-,TRBJ1-4,CSASDYEKLFF,TGCAGTGCCTCGGATTATGAAAAACTGTTTTTT
-,TRBV7-9,-,TRBJ1-1,CASSLEFSTEAFF,TGTGCCAGCAGCTTAGAATTTTCCACTGAAGCTTTCTTT
-,TRBV6-5,-,TRBJ1-2,CASSYNSRGFNYGYTF,TGTGCCAGCAGTTACAACTCTCGGGGCTTTAACTATGGCTACACCTTC
-,TRBV30,TRBD2,TRBJ2-1,CARAGTRGSEQFF,TGTGCCAGAGCTGGGACTAGAGGATCTGAGCAGTTCTTC
-,TRBV30,-,TRBJ1-5,CAWRAPGVQRNQPQHF,TGTGCCTGGAGGGCCCCCGGGGTTCAGCGCAATCAGCCCCAGCATTTT
-,TRBV29-1,TRBD2,TRBJ2-1,CSVLIAGNYNEQFF,TGCAGCGTTTTGATAGCGGGGAACTACAATGAGCAGTTCTTC
-,TRBV10-3,-,TRBJ1-5,CAISAGLLGAQHF,TGTGCCATCAGTGCGGGCCTTTTAGGGGCCCAGCATTTT
-,TRBV7-9,-,TRBJ1-4,CASSPHEKLFF,TGTGCCAGCAGCCCCCATGAAAAACTGTTTTTT
-,TRBV7-2,TRBD1,TRBJ2-2,CASSIAGQGVGGELFF,TGTGCCAGCAGCATCGCTGGACAGGGGGTTGGCGGGGAGCTGTTTTTT
-,TRBV30,-,TRBJ1-2,CANGGRGYGYTF,TGTGCCAACGGGGGAAGGGGCTATGGCTACACCTTC
-,TRBV6-5,-,TRBJ1-5,CASSSHQPQHF,TGTGCCAGCAGTTCCCATCAGCCCCAGCATTTT
-,TRBV4-2,-,TRBJ1-4,CASSQGSGLKEKLFF,TGTGCCAGCAGCCAAGGATCGGGATTGAAGGAAAAACTGTTTTTT
-,TRBV30,-,TRBJ1-1,CAWSDVSDTEAFF,TGTGCCTGGAGCGACGTATCGGACACTGAAGCTTTCTTT
few,TRBV3-1/TRBV3-2,TRBD1,TRBJ1-3,CATSQGNGNTIYF,TGTGCCACCTCACAGGGGAACGGAAACACCATATATTTT
-,TRBV5-1,-,TRBJ1-1,CASSEGTNTEAFF,TGCGCCAGCAGCGAGGGGACGAACACTGAAGCTTTCTTT
-,TRBV7-3,TRBD2,TRBJ2-2,CASSSQRGFTGELFF,TGTGCCAGCAGCTCCCAGCGGGGGTTCACCGGGGAGCTGTTTTTT
-,TRBV6-5,-,TRBJ1-1,CASSYSHPSEAFF,TGTGCCAGCAGTTACTCCCATCCGTCTGAAGCTTTCTTT
-,TRBV5-4,TRBD2,TRBJ2-1,CASSLSKRGGRFSSYNEQFF,TGTGCCAGCAGCTTGTCCAAGCGGGGGGGAAGATTCAGCTCCTACAATGAGCAGTTCTTC
-,TRBV5-1,TRBD1,TRBJ1-2,CASSQTGGLYGYTF,TGCGCCAGCAGCCAGACAGGGGGCCTCTATGGCTACACCTTC
-,TRBV7-9,-,TRBJ1-6,CASSLEAGIGSPLHF,TGTGCCAGCAGCTTAGAGGCAGGGATTGGATCACCCCTCCACTTT
-,TRBV7-2,-,TRBJ2-7,CASSQRTIASYEQYF,TGTGCCAGCAGCCAGCGAACTATAGCCTCCTACGAGCAGTACTTC
-,TRBV3-1/TRBV3-2,-,TRBJ1-2,CASSRGGAKGGYTF,TGTGCCAGCAGCCGTGGAGGCGCCAAGGGAGGCTACACCTTC
once,TRBV6-2/TRBV6-3,TRBD1,TRBJ1-2,CASSKGQGARYGYTF,TGTGCCAGCAGTAAAGGACAGGGTGCGCGGTATGGCTACACCTTC
-,TRBV18,TRBD1,TRBJ1-1,CASSSGQGLISDTEAFF,TGTGCCAGCTCTTCCGGACAGGGGCTTATCAGTGACACTGAAGCTTTCTTT
-,TRBV3-1/TRBV3-2,-,TRBJ2-7,CASSQGSNEQYF,TGTGCCAGCAGCCAAGGGTCTAACGAGCAGTACTTC
-,TRBV6-5,TRBD2,TRBJ2-5,CASSYSERGGETQYF,TGTGCCAGCAGTTACTCAGAGCGGGGGGGGGAGACCCAGTACTTC
-,TRBV18,-,TRBJ1-1,CASSTVGGDTEAFF,TGTGCCAGCTCCACCGTGGGGGGAGATACTGAAGCTTTCTTT